This TCR beta chain was identified in a study of blood T cell repertoires in COVID-19. Study summary: For recovered donors of Cohort 3, there were two negative PCRs, clearance, or symptom resolution. T cells, B-cell-depleted T cells, or PBMCs provided the cDNA or gDNA that served as material. Collection of acute and convalescent COVID-19 samples took place in the United States, Italy and Spain.

Everyone who took part was roughly 18 to 89 years old, and they came from 24 US areas. Repertoires were generated with immunoSEQ multiplex PCR, while TCRdb's copy carries only in-frame clones and drops some. The sample includes a few hundred thousand clones, about 90% of them seen just once. Sequencing was carried out using PBMCs or T cells enriched from blood (not recorded which). This TCR was recovered from a woman aged 45 to 65 in a cohort exposed to, infected with or recovered from COVID-19 (not recorded which).

CDR3 residues: CASSLAWQVYEQYF. As DNA, the CDR3 is TGTGCCAGCAGCTTAGCGTGGCAGGTCTACGAGCAGTACTTC. The genes are TRBV11-2 and TRBJ2-7; the D is unclear. Trimming left V 1 base short and J 3 bases short, with 10 bases between. The CDR3 extends over 14 amino acids. The germline gives CDR1 SGHAT, CDR2 FQNNGV.